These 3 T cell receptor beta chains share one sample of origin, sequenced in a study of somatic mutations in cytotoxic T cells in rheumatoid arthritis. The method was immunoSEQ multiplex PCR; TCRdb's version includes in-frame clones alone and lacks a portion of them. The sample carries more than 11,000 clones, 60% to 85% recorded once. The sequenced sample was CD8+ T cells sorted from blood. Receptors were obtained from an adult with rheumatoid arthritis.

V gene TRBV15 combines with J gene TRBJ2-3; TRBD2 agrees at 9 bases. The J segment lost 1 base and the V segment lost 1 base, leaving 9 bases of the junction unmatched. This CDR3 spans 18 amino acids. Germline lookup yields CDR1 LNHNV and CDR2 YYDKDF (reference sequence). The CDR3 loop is CATSRGGWREGGTDTQYF. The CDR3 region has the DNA TGTGCCACCAGCAGAGGTGGTTGGCGGGAGGGGGGCACAGATACGCAGTATTTT.

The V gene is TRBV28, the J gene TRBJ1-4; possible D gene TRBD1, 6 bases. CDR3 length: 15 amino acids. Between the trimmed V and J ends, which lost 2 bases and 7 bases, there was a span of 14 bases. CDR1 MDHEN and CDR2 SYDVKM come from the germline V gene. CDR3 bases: TGTGCCAGCAGTTTAATGTTCAGGGGACTTGAAAAACTGTTTTTT. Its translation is CASSLMFRGLEKLFF. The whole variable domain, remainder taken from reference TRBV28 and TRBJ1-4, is DVKVTQSSRYLVKRTGEKVFLECVQDMDHENMFWYRQDPGLGLRLIYFSYDVKMKEKGDIPEGYSVSREKKERFSLILESASTNQTSMYLCASSLMFRGLEKLFFGSGTQLSVL.

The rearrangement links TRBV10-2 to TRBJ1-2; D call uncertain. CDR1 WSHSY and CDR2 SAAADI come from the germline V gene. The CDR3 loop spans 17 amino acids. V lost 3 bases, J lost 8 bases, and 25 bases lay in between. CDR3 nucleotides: TGCGCCAGCAGTGATCGGGCATTCGGTCGGTCTATGTACGGCTACACCTTC. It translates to CASSDRAFGRSMYGYTF.